One sample yielded the 13 T cell receptor beta chains listed below, sequenced in a study of T cell responses to AZD1222 COVID-19 vaccine. Some clones are missing from TCRdb's copy, which holds only in-frame ones; the method was immunoSEQ multiplex PCR. The repertoire has about 180,000 clones, 85% to 90% of them found once; the top ten carry roughly 27%. Sequenced here: peripheral blood, sampled 28 days after the second AZD1222 dose. The receptors were sampled from an adult who received the AZD1222 COVID-19 vaccine.

The V gene is TRBV7-9, the J gene TRBJ2-7; possible D gene TRBD2, 5 bases. Germline CDR1 and CDR2: SEHNR and FQNEAQ (reference sequence). With 5 bases removed from V and 7 bases from J, the gap between germline ends came to 15 bases. The CDR3 runs to 13 residues. CDR3 protein: CASSGRAGGEQYF. CDR3 in DNA: TGTGCCAGCAGCGGCCGGGCTGGCGGGGAGCAGTACTTC.

The chain carries TRBV3-1 (or the pseudogene TRBV3-2) and TRBJ1-3; D perhaps matches TRBD1 (6 bases). Trimming took off 1 base at V and 9 bases at J, with 13 bases between the two ends. Germline V gene lookup returns CDR1 LGHDT and CDR2 YNNKEL (reference sequence). The CDR3 sequence is 14 residues long. CDR3 in amino acids: CASSQARGSSTIYF. As DNA, the CDR3 is TGTGCCAGCAGCCAAGCGAGGGGGTCCTCCACCATATATTTT.

The V call is TRBV6-5, the J call TRBJ1-5; D is uncertain. V lost 11 bases and J lost 2, with 19 bases in between. The CDR3 contains 15 residues. In germline, CDR1 is MNHEY, CDR2 SVGAGI. The CDR3 DNA sequence: TGTGCCTCCTGTTCGGTGCCGGTGGGCAATCAGCCCCAGCATTTT. Translation gives CASCSVPVGNQPQHF.

The chain combines TRBV5-8 with TRBJ2-5; weak D call: TRBD1 (6 bases). Trimming left V 2 bases short and J 5 bases short, with 16 bases between. The CDR3 contains 15 residues. Germline V gene lookup returns CDR1 SGHTS and CDR2 YDEGEE. CDR3 nucleotides: TGTGCCAGCAGCTTAAGGACAGTGGCCGCGGAGACCCAGTACTTC. Amino acids: CASSLRTVAAETQYF. The variable domain in full, completed from reference TRBV5-8 and TRBJ2-5, reads EAGVTQSPTHLIKTRGQQATLRCSPISGHTSVYWYQQALGLGLQFLLWYDEGEERNRGNFPPRFSGRQFPNYSSELNVNALELEDSALYLCASSLRTVAAETQYFGPGTRLLVL.

This chain links TRBV30 with TRBJ2-7, with 8 bases aligning to TRBD1. Germline CDR1 reads GTSNPN; CDR2 reads SVGIG (reference sequence). V lost 1 base to trimming and J lost 5 bases; unmatched junction nucleotides: 7. CDR3 size: 14 residues. The CDR3 spells CAWSAPDRDNEQYF. CDR3 bases: TGTGCCTGGAGTGCCCCGGACAGGGACAACGAGCAGTACTTC.

In nucleotides, the CDR3 is TGCGCCAGCAGTGATTCCAGCGGCCAAGAGACCCAGTACTTC. Its translation: CASSDSSGQETQYF. The chain couples TRBV10-2 to TRBJ2-5; the D gene is possibly TRBD2 (5 bases). The germline V and J ends were trimmed by 3 bases and 1 base, with 9 bases remaining between them. The V gene's germline CDR1 is WSHSY and CDR2 SAAADI. This CDR3 comprises 14 residues.

This chain joins TRBV7-8 and TRBJ2-2, with unresolved D. V was shortened by 2 bases and J by 5 bases, with 3 bases between the two germline ends. The CDR3 extends over 12 amino acids. The germline CDR1 and CDR2 sequences are SGHVS and FQNEAQ. The CDR3 DNA is TGTGCCAGCAGCTTACGGACCGGGGAGCTGTTTTTT. Translating gives CASSLRTGELFF.

The chain links TRBV14 to TRBJ2-2, with D hard to call. The CDR3 length is 14 residues. The V gene lost 2 bases and the J gene lost 0 bases, with 4 bases spanning the gap. Germline CDR1 and CDR2: SGHDN and FVKESK. Here the CDR3 reads CASSQNTNTGELFF. CDR3 nucleotides: TGTGCCAGCAGCCAAAACACGAACACCGGGGAGCTGTTTTTT.

The chain has TRBV3-1 (or the pseudogene TRBV3-2) and TRBJ2-3; 8 bases line up with TRBD1. The germline V gene has CDR1 LGHDT and CDR2 YNNKEL (reference sequence). The CDR3 runs to 16 residues. J gave up 8 bases and V 0 bases, and 10 bases lay outside the gene matches. CDR3 region: CASSQETAGGTLTQYF. In nucleotides, the CDR3 is TGTGCCAGCAGCCAAGAAACGGCAGGGGGCACCCTTACGCAGTATTTT.

The chain recombines TRBV18 with TRBJ2-5; 8 positions match TRBD1. V lost 4 bases and J lost 2; bases outside the gene matches: 3. The CDR3 contains 14 residues. Germline V gives CDR1 KGHSH, CDR2 LQKENI. CDR3 amino acids: CASSRDRTQETQYF. CDR3 nucleotides: TGTGCCAGCTCACGGGACAGGACACAAGAGACCCAGTACTTC.

Here the CDR3 reads CASSQDRSGRATNEQFF. DNA of the CDR3: TGCGCCAGCAGCCAAGATCGAAGCGGGAGGGCCACGAATGAGCAGTTCTTC. The J gene is TRBJ2-1, the V gene TRBV4-3, with 10 positions matching TRBD2. CDR1 is LGHNA, CDR2 YSLEER, per germline. The CDR3 length is 17 residues. After removal of 0 bases from V and 7 bases from J, the junction contained 9 bases not matched to a gene.

This clone was seen only a few times. This rearrangement joins TRBV7-3 to TRBJ1-5, with TRBD1 identical over 8 bases. The junction had 15 bases not matched to a gene; V was cut back by 5 bases and J by 0 bases. Germline CDR1 reads SGHTA; CDR2 reads FQGTGA. This CDR3 is built from 19 residues. DNA for the CDR3: TGTGCCAGCAGCCCGATGAGTGGCAGGGGGCGGGGTAGCAATCAGCCCCAGCATTTT. Its protein is CASSPMSGRGRGSNQPQHF.

The genes are TRBV19 and TRBJ1-1; TRBD1 might be the D (5 bases). V was trimmed by 3 bases and J by 4 bases, leaving 18 bases between them. This CDR3 is built from 16 residues. Germline V gives CDR1 LNHDA, CDR2 SQIVND (reference sequence). In DNA form, the CDR3 reads TGTGCCAGTAGTATTTCCGGGGCCCTGGTGGGCACTGAAGCTTTCTTT. Protein sequence: CASSISGALVGTEAFF.